The clone carrying this T cell receptor beta chain occurred a few times. Its target is unknown. Researchers report immunoSEQ v3.0 was run at survey level. Assay used: immunoSEQ multiplex PCR; TCRdb lists only in-frame clones, some missing. The sample consists of 30,000 to 35,000 clones, about 76% of them appearing once. The data were taken from a study of long-term antiretroviral therapy in people with HIV. Study-level points and caveats: CDR3 length ranges were narrower in HIV repertoires than in controls. Older ART regimens were possibly in use when the blood was collected between the mid-2000s and the late 2010s. Post-ART, diversity grew, though it stayed under transplant donor control levels.

This CDR3 spans 13 amino acids. The germline CDR1 and CDR2 sequences are MNHEY and SVGAGI. V was pared by 6 bases and J by 2 bases, with 10 bases between. This chain uses TRBV6-5 with TRBJ1-2; D ambiguous. The receptor's source is a young man with HIV. Specimen: unsorted PBMCs, collected 1.9 years after starting antiretroviral therapy. The CDR3: CASRSDVNYGYTF. Here the CDR3 DNA reads TGTGCCAGCAGGTCGGACGTGAACTATGGCTACACCTTC.